The rows below give T cell receptor beta chains drawn from one sample of a study of T cells in Graves' hyperthyroidism and ophthalmopathy. MiXCR, applied by TCRdb to the multiplex PCR reads, yields one record per CDR3 protein. The sample yields about 530,000 distinct CDR3 sequences, roughly 17% seen once. Sequencing input: blood. These TCRs come from a woman aged 18 to 35 with Graves' ophthalmopathy. Both conserved end residues are part of each CDR3. D genes are given only for firm matches. Clone sizes are given selectively: once, few, many, or a class where the clone is expanded.

J	size	V	D	DNA	CDR3
TRBJ2-6	few	TRBV4-3	-	TGCGCCAGCACCCGGGCGGGGGGGGCCAACGTCCTGACTTTC	CASTRAGGANVLTF
TRBJ2-1	few	TRBV19	TRBD2	TGTGCCAGTAGTATAGCGGGAGGGCCGAATGAGCAGTTCTTC	CASSIAGGPNEQFF
TRBJ2-7	few	TRBV14	TRBD1	TGTGCCAGCAGCCCATGGGACAGGGTAAGGGACGAGCAGTACTTC	CASSPWDRVRDEQYF
TRBJ1-1	many	TRBV27	-	TGTGCCAGCAGTTTGTTCCGGGGCGCCCTCACTGAAGCTTTCTTT	CASSLFRGALTEAFF
TRBJ1-1	many	TRBV30	-	TGTGCCTGGAGTGACACCAACACTGAAGCTTTCTTT	CAWSDTNTEAFF
TRBJ2-1	few	TRBV4-3	-	TGCGCCAGCAGCCATGAGGTGGGCTACCGCAATGAGCAGTTCTTC	CASSHEVGYRNEQFF
TRBJ1-4	few	TRBV30	-	TGTGCCTGGAGTAACGGTGTGGGAAATGAAAAACTGTTTTTT	CAWSNGVGNEKLFF
TRBJ1-3	-	TRBV7-6	-	TGTGCCAGCAGCGGTTACCGCCCCCGGGGGTCCAGAAACACCATATATTTT	CASSGYRPRGSRNTIYF
TRBJ2-1	-	TRBV5-5	-	TGTGCCAGCAGCCGGGCCAGGAATGAGCAGTTCTTC	CASSRARNEQFF
TRBJ2-3	-	TRBV20-1	-	TGCAGTGCAAACTCTAGAGCCGGCACAGATACGCAGTATTTT	CSANSRAGTDTQYF
TRBJ1-2	-	TRBV10-1	TRBD1	TGCGCCAGCAGCGAAGACAGGGAGCTGTATGGCTACACCTTC	CASSEDRELYGYTF
TRBJ2-7	-	TRBV27	-	TGTGCCAGCAGTTTATATACAGGGAATTTGTACGAGCAGTACTTC	CASSLYTGNLYEQYF
TRBJ2-1	few	TRBV30	-	TGTGCCTGGAGCAGGGGATTTGTTGAGCAGTTCTTC	CAWSRGFVEQFF
TRBJ1-1	-	TRBV7-2	-	TGTGCCAGCAGCTTACGCAGGGTAAACACTGAAGCTTTCTTT	CASSLRRVNTEAFF
TRBJ2-7	many	TRBV10-1	TRBD1	TGCGCCAGCAGTGAGTGGCAGGGGGCGGGCGAGCAGTACTTC	CASSEWQGAGEQYF
TRBJ1-1	many	TRBV12-3/TRBV12-4	-	TGTGCCAGCACCCAGGGGAAGAACACTGAAGCTTTCTTT	CASTQGKNTEAFF
TRBJ1-1	many	TRBV27	TRBD1	TGTGCCAGCTCCTACAGGGGGAACACTGAAGCTTTCTTT	CASSYRGNTEAFF
TRBJ2-6	-	TRBV12-3/TRBV12-4	TRBD2	TGTGCCAGCATCCCCGGGGGGATGGGGGGGGCCAACGTCCTGACTTTC	CASIPGGMGGANVLTF
TRBJ2-7	few	TRBV7-7	TRBD2	TGTGCTAGCAGCCCTTTCCCTTCGGCGGGAGTGGCCCACGAGCAGTACTTC	CASSPFPSAGVAHEQYF
TRBJ1-2	few	TRBV27	-	TGTGCCAGCAGTTTACACAGGGATATGAGTGGCTACACCTTC	CASSLHRDMSGYTF
TRBJ1-1	many	TRBV10-3	-	TGTGCCATCATTACGGATTTGAACACTGAAGCTTTCTTT	CAIITDLNTEAFF
TRBJ1-3	many	TRBV18	-	TGTGCCAGCTCAACCAGGACAGATGGAAACACCATATATTTT	CASSTRTDGNTIYF
TRBJ2-3	-	TRBV3-1	TRBD2	TGTGCCAGCAGCCAAGAGAGCGGGGGTACTAGCACAGATACGCAGTATTTT	CASSQESGGTSTDTQYF
TRBJ2-1	many	TRBV11-2	TRBD2	TGTGCCAGCAGAACCGAAGCGGGAGGGCTTTACAATGAGCAGTTCTTC	CASRTEAGGLYNEQFF